A selection of T cell receptor beta chains follows, all from one sample in a study of cytotoxic CD8 clonotypes in ibrutinib-treated CLL. Generated by immunoSEQ multiplex PCR, the TCRdb table keeps only in-frame clones and is missing some. The sample shows around 27,000 clones, 65% to 70% of them seen only once. Sequenced material: PBMCs, taken at disease progression, from a patient treated with ibrutinib. Receptors originate from a human donor with chronic lymphocytic leukemia. CDR3s include the opening cysteine and the closing phenylalanine or tryptophan.

J	length	V	CDR3
TRBJ2-1	16	TRBV2	CASSELAGGVMDEQFF
TRBJ2-3	14	TRBV7-3	CASSFGTPRDTQYF
TRBJ1-5	13	TRBV19	CASRASSGKPQHF
TRBJ1-1	14	TRBV7-9	CASSPPGQGSEAFF
TRBJ2-1	15	TRBV5-1	CASSPGGTGWNEQFF
TRBJ2-1	14	TRBV5-6	CASSGTGWNNEQFF
TRBJ1-2	14	TRBV9	CASSEGTANPRCTF
TRBJ1-2	16	TRBV27	CASSPLGGMGLLGYTF
TRBJ1-6	15	TRBV6-5	CASSYSAGRNSPLHF
TRBJ2-7	16	TRBV2	CASRILPGQDFYEQYF
TRBJ2-1	12	TRBV7-9	CASSLVEGEQFF
TRBJ1-1	14	TRBV2	CASAEQGKNTEAFF
TRBJ1-2	13	TRBV19	CASSLPGRDGYTF
TRBJ1-5	15	TRBV19	CASSTLTGGYQPQHF
TRBJ1-5	13	TRBV5-6	CASSPGYNQPQHF
TRBJ2-5	15	TRBV11-3	CASSLDSSRRETQYF
TRBJ1-1	17	TRBV5-4	CASSQGQGINLNTEAFF
TRBJ2-3	15	TRBV9	CASSVSGPSTDTQYF
TRBJ2-3	15	TRBV19	CASSRTGGRTDTQYF
TRBJ1-1	14	TRBV29-1	CSVAPRGGNTEAFF